This T cell receptor beta chain was recorded in a study of cytomegalovirus exposure and HLA in healthy donors. Primers: 60 Vbeta forward and 13 Jbeta reverse. Sequenced by immunoSEQ multiplex PCR; TCRdb stores in-frame clones only, minus some. The sample comprises around 29,000 clones, about 62% of which are singletons, and more than 40% rests with the top ten. Broader study findings: An analysis was carried out later, and it reportedly showed fewer N-insertions in an Asian-associated ancestry cluster than the approximately 670-donor mean. At a 0.05 false discovery rate, a later analysis found approximately 15,000 TCR beta sequences to be associated with HLA alleles. It was approximately 150 TCR beta chains that were listed as cytomegalovirus-associated. Later work found most CMV-associated TCR beta chains apparently HLA-restricted.

A word on this clone: Its antigen remains unknown. Since a far larger clone is one base different, this is likely a read error. Other nucleotide sequences from this sample produce the same CDR3.

This CDR3 region has 13 residues. CDR1 and CDR2 from the germline V gene are LNHDA and SQIVND (reference sequence). The receptor comes from a male donor in good health and CMV-seropositive. The sequenced material came from PBMCs. This sequence joins TRBV19 and TRBJ1-2; possible D gene TRBD1, 5 bases. DNA of the CDR3: TGTGCCAGCGCCTTGGGGGGGAACTATGGCTACACCTTT. Its protein is CASALGGNYGYTF.